The following is a T cell receptor beta chain sequence with its context. Its antigen is unidentified. These data are taken from a study of cytomegalovirus exposure and HLA in healthy donors. Study details: Most genotyped donors, 81% of fewer than 400, had Caucasian-associated genetic ancestry.

Findings and limits, study-wide: By HLA locus, TCR association rates varied in a later analysis, with DRB1 showing the most and HLA-C the fewest. Earlier analysis looked at TCR beta V segments, and most were productive about 87% or about 30% of the time.

V lost 3 bases, J lost 8 bases, and 13 bases lay in between. The CDR3 is made up of 13 amino acids. The germline V gene has CDR1 MDHEN and CDR2 SYDVKM. PCR was performed using 60 Vbeta and 13 Jbeta primers. Per the study methods: An analysis that came later counted tens of millions of unique TCR beta chains, some 11 million shared. Repertoires were generated with immunoSEQ multiplex PCR, while TCRdb's copy carries only in-frame clones and drops some. Clonal size and the V and J genes are those of that table, whereas D and trimming came from the DNA. The table has about 270,000 clones, approximately 70% seen once; the top ten hold about 2.1%.

The receptor comes from a female donor in good health and CMV-seronegative. The sequenced sample consisted of PBMCs. The chain joins TRBV28 to TRBJ1-2, with D perhaps matching TRBD1 (5 bases). CDR3 amino acids: CASSLRGNEGYTF. CDR3 DNA sequence: TGTGCCAGCAGTTTGCGGGGGAATGAGGGCTACACCTTC.